This T cell receptor beta chain was observed in a study of T-cell reconstitution after alpha-beta-depleted transplantation in children. Regarding the study as a whole: At one year after transplant, newly produced T cells mostly accounted for T-cell counts and diversity. Diversity of TCRbeta at day 60 was high in some patients, arising from surviving recipient T cells and thymic progenitors. Alpha-beta T cells about two months after transplant reportedly derived from several hundred expanded graft clones.

A TCRbeta library incorporating unique molecular identifiers was prepared. Using its own MiXCR run on the PCR reads, TCRdb lists one record per CDR3 protein. The top ten clones hold 22% of a sample with around 6,500 distinct CDR3 sequences, 9.5% to 12% of them seen once. Germline CDR1 MGHRA, CDR2 YSYEKL. V was pared by 5 bases and J by 6 bases, with 17 bases between. There are 15 residues in the CDR3. By sample share, this clonotype is medium-sized (0.01 to 0.1%). Its antigen remains unidentified. The source is a child younger than two who had a stem cell transplant for acute myeloid leukemia, so the T cells may come from the graft donor. The chain joins TRBV4-1 to TRBJ2-1; TRBD2 is a possible D gene (5 bases). Source: PBMCs, mostly from graft donor cells, taken 180 days after TCRalphabeta/CD19-depleted stem cell transplant. DNA for the CDR3: TGCGCCAGCAGCGCAACTTACTCCCGGGGCAATGAGCAGTTCTTC. Its translation is CASSATYSRGNEQFF.